Sequencing of this TCR beta chain was carried out in a study of T cells in women clearing cervical HPV infection. Assay used: immunoSEQ multiplex PCR; TCRdb lists only in-frame clones, some missing. This sample's clone table lists 44,000 or so clones. Germline V CDR1 and CDR2: DFQATT, SNEGSKA (reference sequence). This CDR3 contains 12 residues. As to this clone: The read falls 3 residues short of the CDR3 end, and the missing part is taken from the germline J gene.

The receptor was isolated from a woman aged 18 to 75 with a cervical HPV16 infection that either progressed to CIN3+ or cleared (not recorded which). The sample taken for sequencing was blood buffy coat. This chain joins TRBV20-1 and TRBJ2-2, with D uncertain. CDR3 sequence: CSAKGDNEKLFF. Partial CDR3 DNA: TGCAGTGCTAAGGGCGATAATGAAAAG.